The 6 T cell receptor beta chains given below trace back to one sample, sequenced in a study of Graves' ophthalmopathy and Graves' hyperthyroidism. Scientists amplified the TCR beta CDR3 regions from RNA transcripts. HTBI primers were employed in first-round RT-PCR, then a second-round multiplex PCR followed. TCRdb processed the multiplex PCR reads anew with MiXCR; each CDR3 protein has one entry. The repertoire holds more than 300,000 distinct CDR3 sequences, with 15% to 19% as singletons. The source material was peripheral blood. These receptor sequences come from a young woman with stable Graves' hyperthyroidism.

Many counts were recorded for this clonotype. The chain links TRBV28 to TRBJ1-5; no reliable D call. The CDR3 covers 12 residues. The germline V and J ends were trimmed by 0 bases and 10 bases, with 7 bases remaining between them. Germline CDR1 MDHEN, CDR2 SYDVKM. The DNA of the CDR3 is TGTGCCAGCAGTTTATGGGAGAGACCCCAGCATTTT. The encoded protein is CASSLWERPQHF.

This chain uses TRBV11-2 with TRBJ2-5; the D call may be TRBD1 or TRBD2 (5 bases each). Between the trimmed V and J ends, which lost 7 bases and 3 bases, there was a span of 15 bases. This CDR3 contains 14 residues. Germline CDR1 is SGHAT and CDR2 is FQNNGV. In DNA form, the CDR3 reads TGTGCCAGCAACCATAACGTGGGGGAAGAGACCCAGTACTTC. As protein: CASNHNVGEETQYF.

The V call is TRBV4-1, the J call TRBJ1-1; D not resolved. Per the germline V gene, CDR1 is MGHRA and CDR2 is YSYEKL. V shed 2 bases and J shed 0 bases, with 4 bases lying between them. The CDR3 is 13 residues long. DNA of the CDR3: TGCGCCAGCAGCCAAACCATGAACACTGAAGCTTTCTTT. Protein: CASSQTMNTEAFF.

This clonotype appeared many times. The rearrangement joins TRBV12-3 or TRBV12-4 to TRBJ1-2, with TRBD1 matching over 9 bases. V trimming: 6 bases; J trimming: 6 bases; junction bases outside the gene matches: 5. CDR3 size: 13 residues. CDR3 sequence reads: CASSHTGGDGYTF. DNA of the CDR3: TGTGCCAGCAGCCACACAGGGGGCGATGGCTACACCTTC.

On this clonotype itself: A read error may be the cause here, since a much bigger clone is one base away. The V and J genes are TRBV20-1 and TRBJ1-2, with D perhaps TRBD1 (5 bases). Germline V gene lookup returns CDR1 DFQATT and CDR2 SNEGSKA (reference sequence). The CDR3 runs to 13 residues. CDR3 region: CGARAAGLYGYTF. As DNA, the CDR3 is TGCGGTGCTAGAGCGGCAGGGTTGTATGGCTACACCTTC.

The gene calls are TRBV12-3 or TRBV12-4 and TRBJ2-7; no clear D. Trimming left V 5 bases short and J 3 bases short, with 17 bases between. CDR3 length: 15 amino acids. CDR3 DNA: TGTGCCAGCAGTGACCTACCCCTAGACGGCTACGAGCAGTACTTC. It yields the protein CASSDLPLDGYEQYF.